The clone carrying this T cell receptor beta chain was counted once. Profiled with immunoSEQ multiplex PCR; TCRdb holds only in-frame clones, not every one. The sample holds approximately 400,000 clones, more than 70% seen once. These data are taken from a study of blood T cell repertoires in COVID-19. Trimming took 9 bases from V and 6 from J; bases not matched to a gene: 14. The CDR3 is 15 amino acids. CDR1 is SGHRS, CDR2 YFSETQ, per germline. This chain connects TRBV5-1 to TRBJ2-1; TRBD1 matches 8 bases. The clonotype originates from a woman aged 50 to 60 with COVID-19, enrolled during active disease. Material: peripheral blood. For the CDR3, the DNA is TGCGCCACCTCAGAGCCGGGACAGGTAGGCAATGAGCAGTTCTTC. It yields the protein CATSEPGQVGNEQFF.